The TCR beta chain under discussion was sequenced for a study of a mutant IDH1 vaccine in newly diagnosed glioma. Overall study context: Most patients had received both radiotherapy and temozolomide, the prior options being radiotherapy, temozolomide, or both.

Time point indicated: baseline, week 1 (first vaccination visit). Sample treatment: pre-vaccination baseline after standard-of-care therapy. CDR3 length equals 14 residues. V lost 2 bases and J lost 7, with 12 bases in between. The germline V gene has CDR1 MNHNS and CDR2 SASEGT. The table came from immunoSEQ multiplex PCR; TCRdb's copy has only in-frame clones and leaves some out. This sample has about 50,000 clones, with about nine tenths found just once. The sample consisted of PBMCs, taken from a glioma patient treated with radiotherapy, temozolomide or both. This sequence was found in a man between 35 and 55 years old with glioma. The chain couples TRBV6-1 to TRBJ1-5; perhaps TRBD1 as D (5 bases). The CDR3 is CASSERREGQPQHF. Here the CDR3 DNA reads TGTGCCAGCAGTGAACGCAGGGAAGGCCAGCCCCAGCATTTT.